This T cell receptor beta chain was identified during a study of T cell changes during pregnancy in multiple sclerosis. This clone was detected only a few times. This table comes from immunoSEQ multiplex PCR, and its TCRdb copy is limited to in-frame clones, with some not included. The sample includes over 85,000 clones, 90% of them seen just once. The sample in question was peripheral blood, obtained in the second trimester of pregnancy. The source of this sequence is a female donor in good health, enrolled as a control in a pregnancy study.

CDR3 sequence: CASSTNQPQHF. The CDR3 DNA reads as TGTGCCAGCAGTACAAATCAGCCCCAGCATTTT. This sequence joins TRBV28 and TRBJ1-5; D is unclear. CDR1 MDHEN and CDR2 SYDVKM come from the germline V gene. The CDR3 consists of 11 residues. Between the trimmed V and J ends, which lost 5 bases and 4 bases, there was a span of 3 bases.